The following is a T cell receptor (beta chain) sequence with its context. The sample is drawn from a study of cytomegalovirus exposure and HLA in healthy donors. The PCR employed 60 Vbeta primers together with 13 Jbeta primers. Profiled with immunoSEQ multiplex PCR; TCRdb holds only in-frame clones, not every one. The table shows 55,000 to 80,000 clones, with over 60% occurring only once. The sequenced sample was PBMCs. This receptor was obtained from a man in his forties or fifties in good health and CMV-seropositive.

CDR3 nucleotides: TGCAGCGTGGGATCCGGGACAGACAATTCACCCCTCCACTTT. Protein sequence: CSVGSGTDNSPLHF. The chain recombines TRBV29-1 with TRBJ1-6, with 7 nucleotides matching TRBD1. This CDR3 spans 14 amino acids. The germline V gene has CDR1 SQVTM and CDR2 ANQGSEA. Trimming cost V 6 bases and J 7 bases; bases outside gene matches: 9.